These 22 T cell receptor beta chains were sequenced from one sample in a study of neoadjuvant nivolumab and ipilimumab in lung cancer (dated by TCRdb to 2019 to 2021). The time point label corresponds to: at surgical resection after neoadjuvant nivolumab +/- ipilimumab. Receptor libraries were prepared by the immunoSEQ multiplex PCR assay. TCRdb mirrors the immuneACCESS table, restricted to in-frame sequences. Some clones are absent from its copies; in checked studies, under half trace to an unresolved V gene, and the reason for the others is unknown. For this sample the table gives about 7,700 clones, of which about 89% were detected only once. The ten largest account for roughly 2.4% of the sample. Here the sequenced sample was tumor tissue, taken after neoadjuvant nivolumab, alone or with ipilimumab, at or shortly before surgery. The receptor set was obtained from an adult with non-small cell lung cancer. Some clones in this sample may be carry-over from other donors' samples.

The chain recombines TRBV11-1 with TRBJ1-1; D is unresolved. Trimming removed 6 bases from V and 6 bases from J, with 11 bases in between. Germline assignment: CDR1 SGHAT and CDR2 FQDESV (reference sequence). There are 12 residues in the CDR3. CDR3 DNA: TGTGCCAGCAGATCAGGTTCTCCTGAAGCTTTCTTT. Protein: CASRSGSPEAFF. Filled out from reference TRBV11-1 and TRBJ1-1, the complete variable domain reads EAEVAQSPRYKITEKSQAVAFWCDPISGHATLYWYRQILGQGPELLVQFQDESVVDDSQLPKDRFSAERLKGVDSTLKIQPAELGDSAMYLCASRSGSPEAFFGQGTRLTVV.

The chain uses TRBV5-4 and TRBJ2-5, with TRBD2 identical over 10 bases. The germline gives CDR1 SGHNT, CDR2 YYREEE (reference sequence). This CDR3 comprises 15 residues. The ends lost 5 bases at V and 2 bases at J; junction bases unmatched: 6. CDR3 sequence reads: CASRFGLAVQETQYF. CDR3 DNA: TGTGCCAGCAGATTCGGACTAGCGGTACAAGAGACCCAGTACTTC.

V and J are TRBV4-3 and TRBJ2-6; possible D gene TRBD1, 5 bases. CDR1 is LGHNA, CDR2 YSLEER, per germline. This CDR3 contains 17 residues. V lost 1 base and J lost 1, with 11 bases in between. CDR3: CASSQGDQGSGANVLTF. As DNA, the CDR3 is TGCGCCAGCAGCCAAGGAGATCAGGGATCTGGGGCCAACGTCCTGACTTTC.

The V gene is TRBV7-2, the J gene TRBJ1-6, with unresolved D. Trimming removed 5 bases at V and 5 bases at J, with 16 bases between. CDR3 length: 16 residues. Germline-derived CDR1 and CDR2 are SGHTA and FQGNSA. The CDR3 DNA is TGTGCCAGCAGCCCATCGGGCACTGGGGATAATTCACCCCTCCACTTT. It translates to CASSPSGTGDNSPLHF.

CDR3 in DNA: TGCGCCAGCAGCCAAGCGGGACATAGCACAGATACGCAGTATTTT. Amino acid sequence: CASSQAGHSTDTQYF. V usage is TRBV4-1 and J usage is TRBJ2-3, with D possibly matching TRBD1 (6 bases). The germline V gene has CDR1 MGHRA and CDR2 YSYEKL. Trimming shortened V by 1 base and J by 0 bases, and 8 bases separated the two germline ends. CDR3 length equals 15 residues.

The J gene is TRBJ2-1, the V gene TRBV4-1, with 7 bases lining up with TRBD1. The J segment lost 0 bases and the V segment lost 3 bases, leaving 2 bases of the junction unmatched. The germline V gene encodes CDR1 MGHRA and CDR2 YSYEKL. The length of the CDR3 is 15 residues. The CDR3 protein is CASSQAGGSYNEQFF. In DNA, the CDR3 is TGCGCCAGCAGCCAGGCAGGGGGCTCCTACAATGAGCAGTTCTTC.

This clone appeared once. This rearrangement joins TRBV15 to TRBJ1-4; TRBD1 aligns across 10 bases. This CDR3 contains 15 residues. Trimming at V came to 4 bases and at J to 3 bases, leaving 2 bases not matched to a gene. The germline gives CDR1 LNHNV, CDR2 YYDKDF (reference sequence). CDR3 sequence (DNA): TGTGCCACCAGCATAGGGACAGGGGCTAATGAAAAACTGTTTTTT. It encodes CATSIGTGANEKLFF. Together with reference TRBV15 and TRBJ1-4, the CDR3 gives the full variable domain: DAMVIQNPRYQVTQFGKPVTLSCSQTLNHNVMYWYQQKSSQAPKLLFHYYDKDFNNEADTPDNFQSRRPNTSFCFLDIRSPGLGDTAMYLCATSIGTGANEKLFFGSGTQLSVL.

The V call is TRBV21-1, the J call TRBJ1-1; TRBD1 is the table's D call and was not checked against the DNA. TRBV21-1 is a recognized pseudogene. The CDR3 extends over 15 amino acids. The CDR3 sequence is CASSQRQGPNTEAFF. The CDR3 DNA reads as TGTGCCAGCAGCCAACGACAGGGCCCGAACACTGAAGCTTTCTTT.

The chain combines TRBV29-1 with TRBJ1-2, with TRBD1 matching 7 bases. Germline trimming cut 1 base from V and 8 bases from J; bases unmatched to any gene: 4. Germline assignment: CDR1 SQVTM and CDR2 ANQGSEA. The CDR3 extends over 12 amino acids. DNA for the CDR3: TGCAGCGTTGAAGCAGGGGGAGGGGGCTACACCTTC. This sequence encodes CSVEAGGGGYTF.

This chain links TRBV5-4 with TRBJ2-5, with D unresolved. The CDR3 runs 15 residues. V was trimmed by 0 bases and J by 1 base, leaving 10 bases between them. The germline CDR1 and CDR2 sequences are SGHNT and YYREEE (reference sequence). The CDR3 nucleotides are TGTGCCAGCAGCTTGGCCGGCCTACCCCAAGAGACCCAGTACTTC. This translates into CASSLAGLPQETQYF.

The chain links TRBV21-1 to TRBJ1-2. TRBV21-1 corresponds to a pseudogene. This CDR3 is 15 amino acids long. The CDR3, as DNA: TGTGCCAGCAGCAAAGGAGAGGAGGGGACCTATGGCTACACCTTC. As protein: CASSKGEEGTYGYTF.

The CDR3 region has the DNA TGTGCCAGCTCACCACCAGCAGGGAGCACTGAAGCTTTCTTT. This encodes CASSPPAGSTEAFF. This chain uses TRBV18 with TRBJ1-1, with a tentative D call TRBD1 (5 bases). The CDR3 sequence is 14 residues long. The V gene's germline CDR1 is KGHSH and CDR2 LQKENI. Trimming took 0 bases from V and 4 from J, leaving 9 bases between them.

In this sample, this clone turned up a few times. The V gene is TRBV5-6, the J gene TRBJ2-7; D possibly matches TRBD1 or TRBD2 (6 bases each). There are 16 residues in the CDR3. Trimming shortened V by 4 bases and J by 2 bases, and 19 bases separated the two germline ends. The V gene's germline CDR1 is SGHDT and CDR2 YYEEEE. The CDR3 nucleotides are TGTGCCAGCAGCCCGGGGGCGCGCCGGGGTGCCTACGAGCAGTACTTC. It encodes CASSPGARRGAYEQYF.

The chain links TRBV18 to TRBJ1-1, with 8 bases that match TRBD1. In germline, CDR1 is KGHSH, CDR2 LQKENI. This CDR3 has 14 amino acids. The V segment lost 2 bases and the J segment 5 bases; nucleotides outside the gene matches: 4. The CDR3 bases are TGTGCCAGCTCACCATTAGACAGGGGAACTGAAGCTTTCTTT. Its translation: CASSPLDRGTEAFF. Full variable domain (outside the CDR3, taken from reference TRBV18 and TRBJ1-1): NAGVMQNPRHLVRRRGQEARLRCSPMKGHSHVYWYRQLPEEGLKFMVYLQKENIIDESGMPKERFSAEFPKEGPSILRIQQVVRGDSAAYFCASSPLDRGTEAFFGQGTRLTVV.

The V call is TRBV5-6, the J call TRBJ2-7; D possibly matches TRBD1 or TRBD2 (5 bases each). V lost 0 bases and J 0 bases, leaving 13 bases between the germline ends. Germline V gene data show CDR1 as SGHDT and CDR2 as YYEEEE. This CDR3 region has 16 residues. CDR3 sequence: CASSLATGPSSYEQYF. DNA of the CDR3: TGTGCCAGCAGCTTGGCCACGGGACCGAGCTCCTACGAGCAGTACTTC.

The chain combines TRBV4-3 with TRBJ2-5; no firm D call. Trimming left V 0 bases short and J 3 bases short, with 5 bases between. This CDR3 region has 13 residues. Germline V lookup: CDR1 LGHNA, CDR2 YSLEER. CDR3 protein: CASSQDVEETQYF. CDR3 bases: TGCGCCAGCAGCCAAGATGTGGAAGAGACCCAGTACTTC.

The V call is TRBV10-2, the J call TRBJ2-1; possible D gene TRBD2, 5 bases. The CDR3 extends over 14 amino acids. Germline V gives CDR1 WSHSY, CDR2 SAAADI. Trimming removed 6 bases from V and 0 bases from J, with 9 bases in between. DNA of the CDR3: TGCGCCAGCAGGTTAGGGAGCTCCTACAATGAGCAGTTCTTC. As protein: CASRLGSSYNEQFF.

Turning to this clone: An end of the junction differs from the germline gene, which may be a read error. The chain has TRBV27 and TRBJ2-7, with D tentatively TRBD2 (6 bases). CDR3 length: 9 amino acids. From germline, CDR1 is MNHEY and CDR2 SMNVEV (reference sequence). CDR3 in DNA: TGTGCCAGCAGTCCCTCCGGGGGCTTC. This gives the protein CASSPSGGF.

The chain links TRBV19 to TRBJ2-7; 8 positions match TRBD1. The germline CDR1 and CDR2 sequences are LNHDA and SQIVND (reference sequence). The CDR3 has 11 residues. J lost 3 bases, V lost 11 bases, and 3 bases had no gene match. The CDR3 loop reads CACGTGYEQYF. CDR3 sequence (DNA): TGTGCCTGCGGGACAGGCTACGAGCAGTACTTC.

The chain links TRBV5-1 to TRBJ2-2; TRBD1 matches at 8 bases. Looked up from germline, CDR1 is SGHRS and CDR2 is YFSETQ. After removal of 7 bases from V and 0 bases from J, the junction contained 5 bases not matched to a gene. The CDR3 has 15 residues. The CDR3 here is CASWDRTANTGELFF. Written as DNA, the CDR3 is TGCGCCAGCTGGGACAGGACAGCGAACACCGGGGAGCTGTTTTTT.

The CDR3, as DNA: TGTGCCAGCAGTTGGAGCCAGTCCTACGAGCAGTACTTC. This translates into CASSWSQSYEQYF. The chain combines TRBV27 with TRBJ2-7; D remains unclear. Trimming cost V 4 bases and J 1 base, with 8 bases left between them. The CDR3 is 13 amino acids. CDR1 is MNHEY and CDR2 is SMNVEV in the germline V gene (reference sequence).

The gene calls are TRBV5-1 and TRBJ1-1, with 11 bases aligning to TRBD1. Germline V CDR1 and CDR2: SGHRS, YFSETQ. V lost 2 bases and J lost 0; bases outside the gene matches: 3. CDR3 length: 16 residues. The CDR3 spells CASSFGTGGMNTEAFF. Written as DNA, the CDR3 is TGCGCCAGCAGCTTCGGGACAGGGGGAATGAACACTGAAGCTTTCTTT.